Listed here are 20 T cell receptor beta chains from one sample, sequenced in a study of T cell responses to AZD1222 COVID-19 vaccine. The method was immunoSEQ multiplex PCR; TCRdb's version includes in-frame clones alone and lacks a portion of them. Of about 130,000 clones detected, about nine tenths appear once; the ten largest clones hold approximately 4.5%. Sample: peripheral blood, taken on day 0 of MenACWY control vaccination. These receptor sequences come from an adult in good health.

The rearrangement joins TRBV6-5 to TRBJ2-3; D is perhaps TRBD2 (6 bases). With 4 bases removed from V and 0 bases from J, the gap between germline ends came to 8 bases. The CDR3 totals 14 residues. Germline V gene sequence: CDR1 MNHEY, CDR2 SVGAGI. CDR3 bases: TGTGCCAGCAGTTTAGCGGCCAGCACAGATACGCAGTATTTT. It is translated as CASSLAASTDTQYF.

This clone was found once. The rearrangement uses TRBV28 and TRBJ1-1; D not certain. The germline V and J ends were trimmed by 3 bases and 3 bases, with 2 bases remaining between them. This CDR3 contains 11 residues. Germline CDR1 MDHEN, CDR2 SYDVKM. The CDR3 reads CASSFDTEAFF. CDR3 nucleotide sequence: TGTGCCAGCAGTTTTGACACTGAAGCTTTCTTT. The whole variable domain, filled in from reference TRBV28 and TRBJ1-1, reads DVKVTQSSRYLVKRTGEKVFLECVQDMDHENMFWYRQDPGLGLRLIYFSYDVKMKEKGDIPEGYSVSREKKERFSLILESASTNQTSMYLCASSFDTEAFFGQGTRLTVV.

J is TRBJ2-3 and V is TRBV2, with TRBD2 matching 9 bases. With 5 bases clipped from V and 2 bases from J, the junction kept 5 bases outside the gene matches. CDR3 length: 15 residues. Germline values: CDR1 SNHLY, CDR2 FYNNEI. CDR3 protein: CASSPTSGNTDTQYF. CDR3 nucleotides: TGTGCCAGCAGTCCGACTAGCGGAAACACAGATACGCAGTATTTT.

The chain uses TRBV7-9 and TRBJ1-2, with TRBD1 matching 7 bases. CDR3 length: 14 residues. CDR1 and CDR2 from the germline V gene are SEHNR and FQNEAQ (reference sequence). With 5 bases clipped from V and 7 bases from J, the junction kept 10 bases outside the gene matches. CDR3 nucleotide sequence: TGTGCCAGCAGCCCGCCTTGGAGGGGGCTTGGCTACACCTTC. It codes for CASSPPWRGLGYTF.

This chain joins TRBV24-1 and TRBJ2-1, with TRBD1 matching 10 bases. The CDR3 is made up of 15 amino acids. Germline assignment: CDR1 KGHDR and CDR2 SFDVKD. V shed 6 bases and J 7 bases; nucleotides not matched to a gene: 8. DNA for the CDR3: TGTGCCACCAGTAAGGGGGACAGGGGTGGTAATGAGCAGTTCTTC. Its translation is CATSKGDRGGNEQFF.

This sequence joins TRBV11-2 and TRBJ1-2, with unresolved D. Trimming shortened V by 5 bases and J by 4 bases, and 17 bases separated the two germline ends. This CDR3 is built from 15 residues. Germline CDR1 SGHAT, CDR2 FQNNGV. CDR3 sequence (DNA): TGTGCCAGCAGCCCCCGATCGGTGGCAGGCTATGGCTACACCTTC. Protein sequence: CASSPRSVAGYGYTF.

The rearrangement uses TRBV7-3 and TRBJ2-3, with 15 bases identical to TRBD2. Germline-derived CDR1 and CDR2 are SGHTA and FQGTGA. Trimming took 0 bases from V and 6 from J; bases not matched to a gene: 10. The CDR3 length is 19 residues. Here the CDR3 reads CASSLTFGLAGGTYDTQYF. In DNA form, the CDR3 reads TGTGCCAGCAGCTTAACGTTCGGACTAGCGGGAGGGACTTACGATACGCAGTATTTT.

The CDR3 sequence is CAISDAGVNTEAFF. The CDR3 coding sequence is TGTGCCATCAGTGACGCAGGGGTGAACACTGAAGCTTTCTTT. The chain combines TRBV10-3 with TRBJ1-1, with a weak D call TRBD1 (6 bases). The V gene lost 3 bases and the J gene lost 0 bases, with 8 bases spanning the gap. Germline CDR1 and CDR2: ENHRY and SYGVKD. The CDR3 extends over 14 amino acids.

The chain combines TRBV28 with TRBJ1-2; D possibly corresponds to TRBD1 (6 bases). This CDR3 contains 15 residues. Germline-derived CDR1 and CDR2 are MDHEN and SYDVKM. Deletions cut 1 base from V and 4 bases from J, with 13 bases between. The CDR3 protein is CASSLFGGLSYGYTF. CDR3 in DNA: TGTGCCAGCAGTTTATTTGGGGGGCTCTCCTATGGCTACACCTTC.

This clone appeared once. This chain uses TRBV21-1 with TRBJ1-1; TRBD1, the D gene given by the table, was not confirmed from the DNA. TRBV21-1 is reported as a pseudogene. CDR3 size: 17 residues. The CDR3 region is CASSSWRDRYSGTEAFF. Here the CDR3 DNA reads TGTGCCAGCAGCTCCTGGAGGGACAGATATTCTGGGACTGAAGCTTTCTTT.

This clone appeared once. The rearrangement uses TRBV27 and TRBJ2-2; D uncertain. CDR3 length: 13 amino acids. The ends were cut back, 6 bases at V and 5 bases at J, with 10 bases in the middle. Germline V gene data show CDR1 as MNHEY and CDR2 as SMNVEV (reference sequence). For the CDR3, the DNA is TGTGCCAGCAGCCGTCCGTCGACCGGGGAGCTGTTTTTT. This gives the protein CASSRPSTGELFF.

DNA of the CDR3: TGTGCCATCAGTGAGTCAGGGGGCGCTTATAATTCACCCCTCCACTTT. Its translation: CAISESGGAYNSPLHF. V gene TRBV10-3 combines with J gene TRBJ1-6; 7 bases align to TRBD1. Germline V gene data show CDR1 as ENHRY and CDR2 as SYGVKD. V shed 0 bases, J shed 4 bases, and the junction held 3 bases outside the gene matches. CDR3 size: 16 residues.

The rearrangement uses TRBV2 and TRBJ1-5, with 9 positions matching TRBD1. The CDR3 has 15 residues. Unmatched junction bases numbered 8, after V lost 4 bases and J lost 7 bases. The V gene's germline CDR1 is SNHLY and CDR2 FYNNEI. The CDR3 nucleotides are TGTGCCAGCAGTGCGGACAGGGGAGTAGGGCAGCCCCAGCATTTT. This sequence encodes CASSADRGVGQPQHF. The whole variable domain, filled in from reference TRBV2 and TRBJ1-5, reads EPEVTQTPSHQVTQMGQEVILRCVPISNHLYFYWYRQILGQKVEFLVSFYNNEISEKSEIFDDQFSVERPDGSNFTLKIRSTKLEDSAMYFCASSADRGVGQPQHFGDGTRLSIL.

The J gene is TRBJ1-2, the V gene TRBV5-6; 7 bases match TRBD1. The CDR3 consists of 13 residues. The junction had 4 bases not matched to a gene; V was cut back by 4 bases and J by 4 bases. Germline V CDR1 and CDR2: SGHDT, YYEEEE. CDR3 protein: CASSQTGRYGYTF. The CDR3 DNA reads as TGTGCCAGCAGCCAGACAGGGCGCTATGGCTACACCTTC.

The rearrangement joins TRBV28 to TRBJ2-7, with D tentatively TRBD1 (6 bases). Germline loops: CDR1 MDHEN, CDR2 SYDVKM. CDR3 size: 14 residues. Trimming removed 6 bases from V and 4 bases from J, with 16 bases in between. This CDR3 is CASRARGQRYEQYF. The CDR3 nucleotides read TGTGCCAGCAGAGCGCGCGGACAGCGATACGAGCAGTACTTC.

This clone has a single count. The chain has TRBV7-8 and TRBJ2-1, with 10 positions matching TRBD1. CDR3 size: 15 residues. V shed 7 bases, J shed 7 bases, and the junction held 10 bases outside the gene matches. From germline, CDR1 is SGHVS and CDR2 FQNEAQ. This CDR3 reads CASNNPDRGQNEQFF. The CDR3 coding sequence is TGTGCCAGCAACAACCCCGACAGGGGGCAGAATGAGCAGTTCTTC.

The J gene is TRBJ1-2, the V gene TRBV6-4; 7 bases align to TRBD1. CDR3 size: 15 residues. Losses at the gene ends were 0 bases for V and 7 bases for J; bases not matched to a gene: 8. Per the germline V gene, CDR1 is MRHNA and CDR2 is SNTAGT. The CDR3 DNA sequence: TGTGCCAGCAGTGACTCGATTAGGGACAGAAGTGGCTACACCTTC. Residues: CASSDSIRDRSGYTF.

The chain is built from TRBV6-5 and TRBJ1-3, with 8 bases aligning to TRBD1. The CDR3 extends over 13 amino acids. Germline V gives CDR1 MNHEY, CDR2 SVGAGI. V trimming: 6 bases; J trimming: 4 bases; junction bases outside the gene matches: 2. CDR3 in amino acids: CASRRTGGNTIYF. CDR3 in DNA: TGTGCCAGCAGAAGGACAGGGGGAAACACCATATATTTT.

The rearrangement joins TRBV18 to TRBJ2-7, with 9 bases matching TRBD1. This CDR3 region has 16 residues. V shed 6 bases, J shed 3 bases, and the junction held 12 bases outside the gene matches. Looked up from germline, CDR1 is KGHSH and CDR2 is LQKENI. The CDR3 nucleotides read TGTGCCAGCTCCCCGTCGTGGGGACAGGGAAACTACGAGCAGTACTTC. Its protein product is CASSPSWGQGNYEQYF.

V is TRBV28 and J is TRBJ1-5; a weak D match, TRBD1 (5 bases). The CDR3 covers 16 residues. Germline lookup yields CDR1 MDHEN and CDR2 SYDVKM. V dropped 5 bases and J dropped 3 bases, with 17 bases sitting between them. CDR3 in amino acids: CASSPRQNWVNQPQHF. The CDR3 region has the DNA TGTGCCAGCAGTCCGCGACAGAACTGGGTCAATCAGCCCCAGCATTTT.